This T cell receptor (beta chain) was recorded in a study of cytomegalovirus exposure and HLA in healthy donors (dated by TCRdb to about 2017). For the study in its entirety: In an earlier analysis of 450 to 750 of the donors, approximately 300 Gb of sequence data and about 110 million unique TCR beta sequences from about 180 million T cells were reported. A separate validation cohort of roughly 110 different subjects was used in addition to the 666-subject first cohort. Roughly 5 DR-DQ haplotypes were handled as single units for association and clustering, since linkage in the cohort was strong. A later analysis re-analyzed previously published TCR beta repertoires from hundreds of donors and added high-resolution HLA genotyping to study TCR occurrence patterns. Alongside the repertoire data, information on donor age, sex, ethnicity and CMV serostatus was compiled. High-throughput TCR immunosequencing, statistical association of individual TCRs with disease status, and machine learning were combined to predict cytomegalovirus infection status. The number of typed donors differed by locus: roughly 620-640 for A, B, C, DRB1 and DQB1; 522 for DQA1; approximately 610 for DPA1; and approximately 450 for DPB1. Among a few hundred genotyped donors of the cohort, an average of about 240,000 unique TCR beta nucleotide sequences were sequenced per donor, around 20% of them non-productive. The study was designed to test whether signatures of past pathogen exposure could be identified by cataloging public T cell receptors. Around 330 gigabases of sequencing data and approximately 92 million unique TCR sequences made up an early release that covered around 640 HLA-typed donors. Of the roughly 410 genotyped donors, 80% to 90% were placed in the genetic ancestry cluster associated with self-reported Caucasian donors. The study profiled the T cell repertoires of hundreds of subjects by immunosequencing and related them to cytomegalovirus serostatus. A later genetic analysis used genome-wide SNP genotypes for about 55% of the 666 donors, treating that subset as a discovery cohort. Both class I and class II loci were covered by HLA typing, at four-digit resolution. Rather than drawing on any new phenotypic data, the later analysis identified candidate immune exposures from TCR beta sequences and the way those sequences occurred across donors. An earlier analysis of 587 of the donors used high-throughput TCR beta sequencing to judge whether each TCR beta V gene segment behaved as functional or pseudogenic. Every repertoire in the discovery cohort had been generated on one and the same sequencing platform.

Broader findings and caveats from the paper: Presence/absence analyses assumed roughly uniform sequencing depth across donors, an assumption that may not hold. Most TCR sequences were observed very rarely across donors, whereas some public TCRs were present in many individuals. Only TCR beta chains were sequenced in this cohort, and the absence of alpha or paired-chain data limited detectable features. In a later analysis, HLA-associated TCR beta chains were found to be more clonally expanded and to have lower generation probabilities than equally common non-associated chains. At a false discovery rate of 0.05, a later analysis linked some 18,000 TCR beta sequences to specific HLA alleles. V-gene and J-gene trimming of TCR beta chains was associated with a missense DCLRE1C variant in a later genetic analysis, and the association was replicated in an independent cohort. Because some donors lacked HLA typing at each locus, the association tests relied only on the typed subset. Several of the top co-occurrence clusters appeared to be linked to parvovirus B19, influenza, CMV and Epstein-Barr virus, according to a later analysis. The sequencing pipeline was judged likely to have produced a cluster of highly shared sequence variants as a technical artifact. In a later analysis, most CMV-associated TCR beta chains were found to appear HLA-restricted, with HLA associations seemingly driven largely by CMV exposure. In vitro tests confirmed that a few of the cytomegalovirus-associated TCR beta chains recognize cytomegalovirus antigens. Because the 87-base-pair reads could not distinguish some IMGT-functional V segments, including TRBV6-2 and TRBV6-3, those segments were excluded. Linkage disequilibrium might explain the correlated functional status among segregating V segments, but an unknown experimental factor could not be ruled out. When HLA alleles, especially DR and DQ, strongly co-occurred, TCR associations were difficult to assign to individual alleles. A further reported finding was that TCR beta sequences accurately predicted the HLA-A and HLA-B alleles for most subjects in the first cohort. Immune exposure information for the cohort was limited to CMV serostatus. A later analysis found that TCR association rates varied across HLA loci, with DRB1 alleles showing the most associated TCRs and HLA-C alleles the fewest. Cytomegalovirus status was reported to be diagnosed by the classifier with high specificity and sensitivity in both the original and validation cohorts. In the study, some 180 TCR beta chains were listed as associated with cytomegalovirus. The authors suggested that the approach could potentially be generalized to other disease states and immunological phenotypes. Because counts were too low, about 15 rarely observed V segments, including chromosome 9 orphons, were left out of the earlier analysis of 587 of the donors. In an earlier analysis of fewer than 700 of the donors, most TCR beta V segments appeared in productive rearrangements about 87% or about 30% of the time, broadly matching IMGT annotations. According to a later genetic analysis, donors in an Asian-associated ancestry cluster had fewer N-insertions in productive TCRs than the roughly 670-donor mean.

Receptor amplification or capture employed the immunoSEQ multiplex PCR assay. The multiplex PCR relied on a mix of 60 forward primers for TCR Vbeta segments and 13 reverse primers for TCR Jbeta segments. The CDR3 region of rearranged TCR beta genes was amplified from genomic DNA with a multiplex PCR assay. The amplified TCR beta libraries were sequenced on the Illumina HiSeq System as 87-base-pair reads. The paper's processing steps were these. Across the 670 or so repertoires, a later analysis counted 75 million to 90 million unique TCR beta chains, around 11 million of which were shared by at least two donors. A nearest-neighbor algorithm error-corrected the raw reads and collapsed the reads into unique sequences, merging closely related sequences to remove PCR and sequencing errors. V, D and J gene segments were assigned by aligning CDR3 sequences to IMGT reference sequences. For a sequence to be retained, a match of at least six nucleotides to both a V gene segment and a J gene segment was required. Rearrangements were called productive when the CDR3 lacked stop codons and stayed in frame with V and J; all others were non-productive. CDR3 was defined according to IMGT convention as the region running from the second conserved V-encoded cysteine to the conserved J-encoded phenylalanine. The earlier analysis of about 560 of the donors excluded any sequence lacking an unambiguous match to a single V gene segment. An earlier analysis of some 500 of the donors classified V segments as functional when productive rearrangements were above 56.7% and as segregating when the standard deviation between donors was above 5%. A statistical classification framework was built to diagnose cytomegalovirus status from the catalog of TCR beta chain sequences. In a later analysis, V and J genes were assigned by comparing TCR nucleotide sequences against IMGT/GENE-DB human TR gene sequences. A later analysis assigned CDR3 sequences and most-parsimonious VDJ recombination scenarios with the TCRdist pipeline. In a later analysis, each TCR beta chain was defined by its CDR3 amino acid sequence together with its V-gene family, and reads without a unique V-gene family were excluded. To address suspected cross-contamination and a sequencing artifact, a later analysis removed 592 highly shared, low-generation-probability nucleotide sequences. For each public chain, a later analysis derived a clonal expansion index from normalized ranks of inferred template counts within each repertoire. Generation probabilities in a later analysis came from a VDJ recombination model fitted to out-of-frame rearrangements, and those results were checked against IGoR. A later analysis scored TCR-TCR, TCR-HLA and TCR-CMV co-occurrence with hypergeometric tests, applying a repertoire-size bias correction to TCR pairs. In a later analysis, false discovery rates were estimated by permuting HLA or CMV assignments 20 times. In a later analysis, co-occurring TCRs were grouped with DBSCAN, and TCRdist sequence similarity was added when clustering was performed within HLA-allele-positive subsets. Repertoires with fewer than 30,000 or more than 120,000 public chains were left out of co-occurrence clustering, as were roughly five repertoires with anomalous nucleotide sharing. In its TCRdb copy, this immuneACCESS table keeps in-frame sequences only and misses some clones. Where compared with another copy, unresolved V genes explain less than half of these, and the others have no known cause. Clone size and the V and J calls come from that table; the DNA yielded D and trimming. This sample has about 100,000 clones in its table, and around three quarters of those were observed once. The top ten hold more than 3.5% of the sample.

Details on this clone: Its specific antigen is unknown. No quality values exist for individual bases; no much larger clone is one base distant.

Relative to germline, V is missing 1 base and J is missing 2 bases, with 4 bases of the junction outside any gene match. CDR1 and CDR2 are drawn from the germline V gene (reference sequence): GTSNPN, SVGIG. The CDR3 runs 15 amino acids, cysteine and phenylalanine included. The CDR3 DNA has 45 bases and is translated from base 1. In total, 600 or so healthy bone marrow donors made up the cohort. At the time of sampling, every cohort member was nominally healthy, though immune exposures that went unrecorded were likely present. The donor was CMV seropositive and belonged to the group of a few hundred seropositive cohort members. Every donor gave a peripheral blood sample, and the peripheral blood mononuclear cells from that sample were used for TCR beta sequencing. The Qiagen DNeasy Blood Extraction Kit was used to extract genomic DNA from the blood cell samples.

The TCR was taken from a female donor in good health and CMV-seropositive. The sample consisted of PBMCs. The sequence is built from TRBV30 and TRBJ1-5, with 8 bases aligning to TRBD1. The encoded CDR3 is CAWSATGVGNQPQHF. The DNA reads TGTGCCTGGAGTGCGACAGGGGTTGGCAATCAGCCCCAGCATTTT.